This TCR beta chain emerged from a study of cytomegalovirus exposure and HLA in healthy donors (dated by TCRdb to 2016 to 2017). Regarding the research as a whole: An earlier analysis of 587 of the donors reported approximately 270 Gb of sequence data and 117 million unique TCR beta sequences from about 200 million T cells. The genetic ancestry cluster associated with self-reported Caucasian donors included 81% of the roughly 390 genotyped donors. All discovery cohort repertoires had been generated using a single sequencing platform. An early release covering some 640 HLA-typed donors comprised about 300 gigabases of sequencing data and around 86 million unique TCR sequences. In a later genetic analysis, genome-wide SNP genotypes for about three fifths of the 666 donors were used, and that subset was treated as a discovery cohort. A later analysis re-analyzed previously published TCR beta repertoires from 650 to 800 donors and added high-resolution HLA genotyping to study TCR occurrence patterns. The study profiled the T cell repertoires of more than 500 subjects by immunosequencing and related them to cytomegalovirus serostatus. Alongside the repertoire data, information on donor age, sex, ethnicity and CMV serostatus was compiled. The aim of the study was to test whether cataloging public T cell receptors could identify signatures of past pathogen exposure. Roughly 5 DR-DQ haplotypes were handled as single units for association and clustering, since linkage in the cohort was strong. Class I and class II HLA loci were covered by the typing at four-digit resolution. Among roughly 400 genotyped donors of the cohort, an average of around 240,000 unique TCR beta nucleotide sequences were sequenced per donor, about a sixth of them non-productive. The later analysis used no new phenotypic data to find candidate immune exposures, relying instead on TCR beta sequences and their occurrence across donors. In an earlier analysis of 587 of the donors, high-throughput TCR beta sequencing was used to judge whether each TCR beta V gene segment behaved as functional or pseudogenic. Along with the roughly 670-subject first cohort, a separate validation cohort of about 110 different subjects was used. High-throughput TCR immunosequencing, statistical association of individual TCRs with disease status, and machine learning were combined to predict cytomegalovirus infection status. Typing coverage differed by locus: A, B, C, DRB1 and DQB1 were typed in about 620-640 donors, DQA1 in around 500, DPA1 in some 570, and DPB1 in 450 to 480. What the study reported, not specific to this receptor: In a later analysis, around 17,000 TCR beta sequences were associated with specific HLA alleles at a false discovery rate of 0.05. Several of the top co-occurrence clusters appeared to be linked to parvovirus B19, influenza, CMV and Epstein-Barr virus, according to a later analysis. In a later genetic analysis, fewer N-insertions in productive TCRs were reported among donors in an Asian-associated ancestry cluster than the approximately 670-donor mean. In both the original and validation cohorts, the classifier was reported to diagnose cytomegalovirus status with high specificity and sensitivity. The study listed approximately 150 TCR beta chains as associated with cytomegalovirus. Some IMGT-functional V segments, including TRBV6-2 and TRBV6-3, could not be distinguished by the 87-base-pair reads and were therefore excluded. Fewer than 20 rarely observed V segments, including chromosome 9 orphons, were excluded from the earlier analysis of approximately 600 of the donors because counts were too low. Linkage disequilibrium might explain the correlated functional status among segregating V segments, but an unknown experimental factor could not be ruled out. It was suggested by the authors that the approach could potentially be generalized to other disease states and immunological phenotypes. A later analysis found that most CMV-associated TCR beta chains appeared HLA-restricted, with HLA associations seemingly driven largely by CMV exposure. In a later analysis, the rate of TCR association differed among HLA loci, with DRB1 alleles having the most associated TCRs and HLA-C alleles having the fewest. V-gene and J-gene trimming of TCR beta chains was associated with a missense DCLRE1C variant in a later genetic analysis, and the association was replicated in an independent cohort. Across donors, most TCR sequences were observed very rarely, whereas some public TCRs were present in many individuals. Sequencing depth was assumed to be roughly uniform across donors in the presence/absence analyses, though that assumption may not hold. A further reported finding was that TCR beta sequences accurately predicted the HLA-A and HLA-B alleles for most subjects in the first cohort. In a later analysis, HLA-associated TCR beta chains were found to be more clonally expanded and to have lower generation probabilities than equally common non-associated chains. A group of highly shared sequence variants was considered likely to be a technical artifact of the sequencing pipeline. An earlier analysis of approximately 590 of the donors showed that most TCR beta V segments appeared in productive rearrangements either about 87% or about 30% of the time, which broadly matched IMGT annotations. Only TCR beta chains were sequenced in this cohort, and the absence of alpha or paired-chain data limited detectable features. In vitro tests confirmed that a few of the cytomegalovirus-associated TCR beta chains recognize cytomegalovirus antigens. Because HLA typing was unavailable for some donors at each locus, only the typed subset was used in association tests. Assigning TCR associations to individual alleles was difficult when HLA alleles, especially DR and DQ, strongly co-occurred. Immune exposure information for the cohort was limited to CMV serostatus.

V was cut back by 4 bases and J by 2 bases, leaving a gap of 9 bases between them. There are 14 amino acids in the CDR3, from cysteine to phenylalanine inclusive. Only the CDR3 portion is preserved as DNA: 42 bases, with reading frame beginning at the first base. As encoded in the germline V gene, CDR1 is SGHNT while CDR2 is YENEEA. Notes on this clone: Its antigen is not yet known. No base quality information exists; no much larger clone differs at one position.

Libraries were built with the immunoSEQ multiplex PCR assay. For the multiplex PCR, a mixture combining 60 forward primers for TCR Vbeta segments and 13 reverse primers for TCR Jbeta segments was used. The CDR3 region of rearranged TCR beta genes was amplified from genomic DNA by a multiplex PCR assay. The amplified TCR beta libraries were sequenced on the Illumina HiSeq System as 87-base-pair reads. Concerning the study's data processing: Across the 500 to 850 repertoires, a later analysis counted roughly 77 million unique TCR beta chains, approximately 10 million of which were shared by at least two donors. Raw reads were error-corrected and collapsed into unique sequences with a nearest-neighbor algorithm that merged closely related sequences to remove PCR and sequencing errors. V, D and J gene segments were assigned by aligning CDR3 sequences to IMGT reference sequences. Each retained sequence needed at least a six-nucleotide match to both a V gene segment and a J gene segment. Rearrangements were called productive when the CDR3 lacked stop codons and stayed in frame with V and J; all others were non-productive. CDR3 was defined by IMGT convention, running from the second conserved V-encoded cysteine to the conserved J-encoded phenylalanine. The earlier analysis of fewer than 750 of the donors excluded sequences that lacked an unambiguous match to a single V gene segment. An earlier analysis of approximately 590 of the donors classified V segments as functional when productive rearrangements were above 56.7% and as segregating when the standard deviation between donors was above 5%. A statistical classification framework was built for diagnosing cytomegalovirus status from the catalog of TCR beta chain sequences. In a later analysis, V and J genes were assigned by comparing TCR nucleotide sequences against IMGT/GENE-DB human TR gene sequences. In a later analysis, CDR3 sequences and most-parsimonious VDJ recombination scenarios were assigned using the TCRdist pipeline. In a later analysis, every TCR beta chain was defined by the combination of its CDR3 amino acid sequence and its V-gene family, and reads without a unique V-gene family were dropped. In a later analysis, around 600 highly shared, low-generation-probability nucleotide sequences were removed to address suspected cross-contamination and a sequencing artifact. In a later analysis, a clonal expansion index for each public chain was calculated from normalized within-repertoire ranks of inferred template counts. In a later analysis, generation probabilities were computed with a VDJ recombination model fitted to out-of-frame rearrangements, and the resulting probabilities were checked against IGoR. In a later analysis, TCR-TCR, TCR-HLA and TCR-CMV co-occurrence was scored with hypergeometric tests, and a repertoire-size bias correction was applied to TCR pairs. A later analysis estimated false discovery rates by permuting HLA or CMV assignments 20 times. In a later analysis, co-occurring TCRs were grouped using DBSCAN, with TCRdist sequence similarity added in when clustering inside HLA-allele-positive subsets. For co-occurrence clustering, repertoires with fewer than 30,000 or more than 120,000 public chains were excluded, along with roughly 5 repertoires with anomalous nucleotide sharing. In its TCRdb copy, this immuneACCESS table keeps in-frame sequences only and misses some clones. Where compared with another copy, unresolved V genes explain less than half of these, and the others have no known cause. The V and J calls and clone size are taken from that table; D and trimming were inferred from the DNA. Within this sample are roughly 200,000 clones, with around nine tenths of them counted one time only. 1% of the sample lies in the top ten.

The cohort consisted of hundreds of healthy bone marrow donors. At the time of sampling, all cohort members were nominally healthy, though unrecorded immune exposures were likely present. The donor was CMV seronegative and was included in the group of around 320 seronegative cohort members. Every donor gave a peripheral blood sample, and the peripheral blood mononuclear cells from that sample were used for TCR beta sequencing. The Qiagen DNeasy Blood Extraction Kit was used to extract genomic DNA from the blood cell samples. Input material: PBMCs. The chain couples TRBV11-3 to TRBJ1-3; possibly the D gene is TRBD1, per 6 matching bases. The clonotype originates from a woman under 30 in good health and CMV-seronegative. Read as DNA, the sequence is TGTGCCAGCAGCTCCGACAGGACTGGAAACACCATATATTTT. Translated, it reads CASSSDRTGNTIYF.